These 14 T cell receptor beta chains originate from one sample sequenced in a study of cytomegalovirus exposure and HLA in healthy donors. Researchers ran the PCR with 60 Vbeta and 13 Jbeta primers. Repertoires were generated with immunoSEQ multiplex PCR, while TCRdb's copy carries only in-frame clones and drops some. This table holds about 210,000 clones. Sequenced sample: PBMCs. The origin of the receptors is a woman in her 30s in good health and CMV-seropositive.

The gene calls are TRBV7-6 and TRBJ2-3; 8 bases fit TRBD2. The CDR3 runs 17 residues. V gave up 0 bases and J gave up 4 bases; unmatched junction bases: 9. Germline V gives CDR1 SGHVS, CDR2 FNYEAQ. The CDR3 DNA reads TGTGCCAGCAGCTTAGCCCCCAAAGCGGGAGCAGCAGATACGCAGTATTTT. Translation gives CASSLAPKAGAADTQYF.

The genes are TRBV28 and TRBJ2-1; 8 bases fit TRBD2. Trimming at V came to 5 bases and at J to 4 bases, leaving 7 bases not matched to a gene. This CDR3 has 15 residues. Per germline, CDR1 MDHEN and CDR2 SYDVKM. The CDR3 reads CASSPSRGAYNEQFF. The CDR3 DNA sequence: TGTGCCAGCAGTCCCTCGCGGGGGGCGTACAATGAGCAGTTCTTC.

This chain links TRBV9 with TRBJ2-3; TRBD2 aligns across 13 bases. Germline CDR1 is SGDLS and CDR2 is YYNGEE. The CDR3 is made up of 15 amino acids. V was pared by 5 bases and J by 6 bases, with 6 bases of the junction left unmatched. Here the CDR3 DNA reads TGTGCCAGCAGTACTAGCGGGAGGGCTGTGGATACGCAGTATTTT. Protein: CASSTSGRAVDTQYF.

The chain combines TRBV10-3 with TRBJ1-1; D unresolved. The V gene lost 6 bases and the J gene lost 3 bases, with 14 bases spanning the gap. The CDR3 is 14 residues long. The germline V gene encodes CDR1 ENHRY and CDR2 SYGVKD. In DNA, the CDR3 is TGTGCCATCAGCCTCGGAGGTTTAGACACTGAAGCTTTCTTT. Its translation: CAISLGGLDTEAFF.

V and J are TRBV4-1 and TRBJ2-2; the D gene is possibly TRBD2 (6 bases). This CDR3 has 17 residues. CDR1 and CDR2 (germline): MGHRA, YSYEKL. The V end was cut by 1 base, the J end by 4 bases, with 16 bases between. The CDR3: CASSQVGGAVGTGELFF. In DNA form, the CDR3 reads TGCGCCAGCAGCCAAGTCGGAGGGGCGGTGGGCACCGGGGAGCTGTTTTTT.

This chain joins TRBV4-2 and TRBJ1-3; D gene ambiguous. V lost 0 bases to trimming and J lost 3 bases, with 3 bases between them. The germline gives CDR1 LGHNA, CDR2 YNFKEQ. This CDR3 contains 13 residues. This chain's CDR3 is CASSQDSGNTIYF. CDR3 nucleotide sequence: TGTGCCAGCAGCCAAGATAGTGGAAACACCATATATTTT.

The chain combines TRBV7-9 with TRBJ1-6; 7 bases map to TRBD1. The V segment lost 4 bases and the J segment 8 bases; nucleotides outside the gene matches: 14. CDR3 length equals 17 residues. Germline CDR1 and CDR2: SEHNR and FQNEAQ (reference sequence). The CDR3 sequence is CASSSVPGQYRDSPLHF. The CDR3 DNA reads TGTGCCAGCAGCTCCGTCCCGGGACAGTACCGAGATTCACCCCTCCACTTT.

The chain couples TRBV7-6 to TRBJ1-3; D gene ambiguous. Germline loops: CDR1 SGHVS, CDR2 FNYEAQ. The germline V and J ends were trimmed by 5 bases and 0 bases, with 14 bases remaining between them. The CDR3 is made up of 16 amino acids. The CDR3: CASSQTAVYSGNTIYF. CDR3 nucleotide sequence: TGTGCCAGCAGCCAAACGGCGGTCTACTCTGGAAACACCATATATTTT.

The V gene is TRBV5-4, the J gene TRBJ2-1; 7 bases align to TRBD2. The V gene end was trimmed by 4 bases and the J gene end by 0 bases; junction bases not matched to a gene: 4. The CDR3 sequence is 15 residues long. CDR1 is SGHNT, CDR2 YYREEE, per germline (reference sequence). Written as DNA, the CDR3 is TGTGCCAGCAGCCCCGGACTAGACTCCTACAATGAGCAGTTCTTC. Encoded protein: CASSPGLDSYNEQFF.

The V and J genes are TRBV5-1 and TRBJ2-1; TRBD1 matches at 7 bases. V dropped 0 bases and J dropped 4; count of bases not matched to a gene: 4. Germline V gene lookup returns CDR1 SGHRS and CDR2 YFSETQ. This CDR3 comprises 15 residues. The CDR3 sequence: CASSLEGTAYNEQFF. CDR3 bases: TGCGCCAGCAGCTTGGAAGGGACAGCGTACAATGAGCAGTTCTTC. Looking up the rest from reference TRBV5-1 and TRBJ2-1 gives the full variable domain: KAGVTQTPRYLIKTRGQQVTLSCSPISGHRSVSWYQQTPGQGLQFLFEYFSETQRNKGNFPGRFSGRQFSNSRSEMNVSTLELGDSALYLCASSLEGTAYNEQFFGPGTRLTVL.

This rearrangement joins TRBV29-1 to TRBJ2-4, with D possibly being TRBD2 (5 bases). In germline, CDR1 is SQVTM, CDR2 ANQGSEA. The CDR3 spans 14 residues. V gave up 4 bases and J gave up 3 bases, with 13 bases separating them. CDR3 in DNA: TGCAGCGTTGCCTTTCGAGGGATCAAAAACATTCAGTACTTC. Its protein product is CSVAFRGIKNIQYF.

The CDR3 nucleotides read TGCGCCAGCAGTGAGTTCGGGACAGGGGGCCTGGATGGCTACACCTTC. It specifies CASSEFGTGGLDGYTF. This chain uses TRBV10-1 with TRBJ1-2; 12 positions agree with TRBD1. This CDR3 contains 16 residues. V lost 1 base and J lost 6; bases outside the gene matches: 6. The germline gives CDR1 WNHNN, CDR2 SYGVQD (reference sequence).

The J gene is TRBJ1-2, the V gene TRBV5-1; the D gene is possibly TRBD1 (6 bases). V was shortened by 0 bases and J by 8 bases, with 11 bases between the two germline ends. Germline lookup yields CDR1 SGHRS and CDR2 YFSETQ. The CDR3 is 13 amino acids. CDR3: CASSLGSGGGYTF. The CDR3 coding sequence is TGCGCCAGCAGCTTGGGATCGGGGGGCGGCTACACCTTC.

The rearrangement uses TRBV7-9 and TRBJ1-4; tentatively, D is TRBD1 (5 bases). The CDR3 is 15 residues long. Germline V gives CDR1 SEHNR, CDR2 FQNEAQ (reference sequence). V dropped 5 bases and J dropped 0 bases, with 10 bases sitting between them. The CDR3 spells CASSLEGTTNEKLFF. The CDR3 coding sequence is TGTGCCAGCAGCCTGGAGGGGACAACTAATGAAAAACTGTTTTTT.